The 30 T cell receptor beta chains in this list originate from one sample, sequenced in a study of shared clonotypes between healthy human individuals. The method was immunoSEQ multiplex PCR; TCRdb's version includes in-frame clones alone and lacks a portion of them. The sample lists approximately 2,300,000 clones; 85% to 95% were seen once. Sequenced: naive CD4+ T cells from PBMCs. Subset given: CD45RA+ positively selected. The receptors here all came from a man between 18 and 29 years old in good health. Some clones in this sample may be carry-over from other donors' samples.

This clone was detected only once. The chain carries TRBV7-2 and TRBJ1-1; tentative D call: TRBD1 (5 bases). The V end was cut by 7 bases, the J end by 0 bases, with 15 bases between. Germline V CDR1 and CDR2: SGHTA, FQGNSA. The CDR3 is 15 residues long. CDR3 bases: TGTGCCAGCATCCTAGGGGCCTGGATGAACACTGAAGCTTTCTTT. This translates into CASILGAWMNTEAFF.

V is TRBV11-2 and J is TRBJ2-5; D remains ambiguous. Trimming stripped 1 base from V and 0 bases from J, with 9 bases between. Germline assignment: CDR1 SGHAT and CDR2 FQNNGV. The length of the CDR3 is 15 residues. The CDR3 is CASSLAGRYQETQYF. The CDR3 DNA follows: TGTGCCAGCAGCTTAGCGGGCAGATACCAAGAGACCCAGTACTTC.

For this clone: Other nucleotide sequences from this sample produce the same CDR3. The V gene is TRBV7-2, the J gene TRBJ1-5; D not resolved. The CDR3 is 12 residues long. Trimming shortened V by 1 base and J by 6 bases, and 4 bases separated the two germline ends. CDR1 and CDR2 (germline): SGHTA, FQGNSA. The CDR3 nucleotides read TGTGCCAGCAGCTTAGGAGGTCAGCCCCAGCATTTT. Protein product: CASSLGGQPQHF.

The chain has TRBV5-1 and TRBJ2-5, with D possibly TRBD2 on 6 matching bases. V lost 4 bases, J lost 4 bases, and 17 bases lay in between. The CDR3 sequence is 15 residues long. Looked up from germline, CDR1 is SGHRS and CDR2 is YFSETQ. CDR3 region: CASSVAVGSRETQYF. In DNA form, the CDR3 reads TGCGCCAGCAGCGTAGCGGTCGGAAGCAGAGAGACCCAGTACTTC.

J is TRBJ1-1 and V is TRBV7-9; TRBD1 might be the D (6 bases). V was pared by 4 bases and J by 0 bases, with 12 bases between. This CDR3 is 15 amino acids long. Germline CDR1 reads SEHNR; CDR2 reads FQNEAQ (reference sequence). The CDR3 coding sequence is TGTGCCAGCAGCTCAAGGGGGGACATGAACACTGAAGCTTTCTTT. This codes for CASSSRGDMNTEAFF.

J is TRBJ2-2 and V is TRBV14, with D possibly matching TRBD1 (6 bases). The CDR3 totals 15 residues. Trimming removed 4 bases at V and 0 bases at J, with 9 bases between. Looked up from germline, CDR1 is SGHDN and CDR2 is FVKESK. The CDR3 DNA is TGTGCCAGCAGCCGCCGGACAGCGAACACCGGGGAGCTGTTTTTT. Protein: CASSRRTANTGELFF.

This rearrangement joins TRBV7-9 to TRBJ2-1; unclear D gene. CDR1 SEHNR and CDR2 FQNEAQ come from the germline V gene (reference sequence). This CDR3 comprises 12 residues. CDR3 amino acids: CALVPTYNEQFF. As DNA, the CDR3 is TGTGCATTAGTACCAACCTACAATGAGCAGTTCTTC.

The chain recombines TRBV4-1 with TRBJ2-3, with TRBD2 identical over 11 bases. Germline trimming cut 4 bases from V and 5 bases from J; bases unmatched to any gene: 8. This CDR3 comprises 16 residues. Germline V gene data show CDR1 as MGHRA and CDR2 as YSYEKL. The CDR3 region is CASSPPEGTSGDTQYF. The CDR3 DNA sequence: TGCGCCAGCAGCCCACCTGAAGGGACTAGCGGAGATACGCAGTATTTT.

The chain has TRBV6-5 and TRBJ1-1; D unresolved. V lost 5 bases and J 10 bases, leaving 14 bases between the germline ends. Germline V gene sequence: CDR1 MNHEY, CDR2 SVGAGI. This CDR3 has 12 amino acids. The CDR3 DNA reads TGTGCCAGCAGTAATCCCGCTTCGCGAGCTTTCTTT. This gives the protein CASSNPASRAFF.

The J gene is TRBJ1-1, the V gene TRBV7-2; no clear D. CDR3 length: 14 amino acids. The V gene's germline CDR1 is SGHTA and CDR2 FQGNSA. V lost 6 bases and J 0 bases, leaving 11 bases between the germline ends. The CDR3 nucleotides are TGTGCCAGCAGTAGGGCAGGCTTGAACACTGAAGCTTTCTTT. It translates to CASSRAGLNTEAFF. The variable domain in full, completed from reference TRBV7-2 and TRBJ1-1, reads GAGVSQSPSNKVTEKGKDVELRCDPISGHTALYWYRQSLGQGLEFLIYFQGNSAPDKSGLPSDRFSAERTGGSVSTLTIQRTQQEDSAVYLCASSRAGLNTEAFFGQGTRLTVV.

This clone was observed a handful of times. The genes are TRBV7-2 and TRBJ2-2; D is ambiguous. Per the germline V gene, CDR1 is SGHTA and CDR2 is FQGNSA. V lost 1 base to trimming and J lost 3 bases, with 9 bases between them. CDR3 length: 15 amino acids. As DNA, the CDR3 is TGTGCCAGCAGCTTAGATGGGCTTGACACCGGGGAGCTGTTTTTT. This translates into CASSLDGLDTGELFF. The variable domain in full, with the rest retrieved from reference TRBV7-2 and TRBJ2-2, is GAGVSQSPSNKVTEKGKDVELRCDPISGHTALYWYRQSLGQGLEFLIYFQGNSAPDKSGLPSDRFSAERTGGSVSTLTIQRTQQEDSAVYLCASSLDGLDTGELFFGEGSRLTVL.

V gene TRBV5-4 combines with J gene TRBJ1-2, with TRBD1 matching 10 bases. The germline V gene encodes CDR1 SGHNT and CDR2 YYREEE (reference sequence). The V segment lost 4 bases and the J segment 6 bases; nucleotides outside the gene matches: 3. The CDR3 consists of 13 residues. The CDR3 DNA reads TGTGCCAGCAGCCCGACAGGGGGCCATGGCTACACCTTC. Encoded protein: CASSPTGGHGYTF.

The CDR3 coding sequence is TGTGCCAGCAGCGTCGGACAGGGGCACACAGATACGCAGTATTTT. It encodes CASSVGQGHTDTQYF. The chain uses TRBV9 and TRBJ2-3, with TRBD1 matching 9 bases. CDR3 length: 15 amino acids. Trimming took 2 bases from V and 2 from J; bases not matched to a gene: 3. CDR1 and CDR2 (germline): SGDLS, YYNGEE.

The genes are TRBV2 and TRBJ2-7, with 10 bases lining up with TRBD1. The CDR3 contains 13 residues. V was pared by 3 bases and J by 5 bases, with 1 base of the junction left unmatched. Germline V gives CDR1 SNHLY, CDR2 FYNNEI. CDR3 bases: TGTGCCAGCAGTGAGACAGGGGGCGACGAGCAGTACTTC. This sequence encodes CASSETGGDEQYF.

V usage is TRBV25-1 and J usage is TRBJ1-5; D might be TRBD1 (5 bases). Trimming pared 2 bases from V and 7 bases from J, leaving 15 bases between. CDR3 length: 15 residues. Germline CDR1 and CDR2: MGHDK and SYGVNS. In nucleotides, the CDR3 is TGTGCCAGCAGTGAAGGGGGGGGTGATCACCAGCCCCAGCATTTT. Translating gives CASSEGGGDHQPQHF.

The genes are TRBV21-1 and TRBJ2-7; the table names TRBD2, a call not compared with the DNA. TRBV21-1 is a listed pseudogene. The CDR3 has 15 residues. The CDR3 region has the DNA TGTGCCAGCAGCAAACTGGGCGGGATCCGATACGAGCAGTACTTC. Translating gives CASSKLGGIRYEQYF.

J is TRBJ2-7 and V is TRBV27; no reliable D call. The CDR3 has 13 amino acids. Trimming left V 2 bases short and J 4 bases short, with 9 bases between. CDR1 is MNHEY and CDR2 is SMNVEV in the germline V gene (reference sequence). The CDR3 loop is CASSLGQLYEQYF. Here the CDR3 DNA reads TGTGCCAGCAGTTTAGGGCAGTTATACGAGCAGTACTTC.

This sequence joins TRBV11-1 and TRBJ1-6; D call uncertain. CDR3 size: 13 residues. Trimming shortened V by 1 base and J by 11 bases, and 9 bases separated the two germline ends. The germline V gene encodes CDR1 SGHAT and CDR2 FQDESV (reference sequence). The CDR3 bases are TGTGCCAGCAGCTTAGAACAAGTGACACCCCTCCACTTT. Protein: CASSLEQVTPLHF.

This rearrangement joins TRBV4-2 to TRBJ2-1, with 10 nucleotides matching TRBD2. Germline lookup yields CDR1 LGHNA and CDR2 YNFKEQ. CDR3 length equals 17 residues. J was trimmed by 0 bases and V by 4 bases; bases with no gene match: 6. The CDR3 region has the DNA TGTGCCAGCAGCCTCGACCCTAGCGGGAGCTCCTACAATGAGCAGTTCTTC. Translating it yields CASSLDPSGSSYNEQFF.

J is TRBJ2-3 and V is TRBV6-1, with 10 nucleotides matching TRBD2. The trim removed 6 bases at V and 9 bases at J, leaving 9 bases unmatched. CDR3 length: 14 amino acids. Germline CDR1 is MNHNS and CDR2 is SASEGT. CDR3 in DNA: TGTGCCAGCAGCGGACTAGCGGCGACTGGCACGCAGTATTTT. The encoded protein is CASSGLAATGTQYF.

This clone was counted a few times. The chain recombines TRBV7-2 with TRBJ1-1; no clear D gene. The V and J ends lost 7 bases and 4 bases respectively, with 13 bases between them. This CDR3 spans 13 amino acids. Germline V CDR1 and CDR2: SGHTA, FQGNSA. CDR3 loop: CASTTLEGTEAFF. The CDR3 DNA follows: TGTGCCAGCACTACTCTGGAGGGCACTGAAGCTTTCTTT.

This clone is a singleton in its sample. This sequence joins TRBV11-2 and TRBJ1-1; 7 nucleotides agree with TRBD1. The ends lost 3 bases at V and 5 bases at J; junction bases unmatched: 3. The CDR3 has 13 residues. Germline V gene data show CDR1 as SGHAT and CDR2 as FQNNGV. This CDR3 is CASSFDRATEAFF. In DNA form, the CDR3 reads TGTGCCAGCAGCTTCGACAGGGCGACTGAAGCTTTCTTT.

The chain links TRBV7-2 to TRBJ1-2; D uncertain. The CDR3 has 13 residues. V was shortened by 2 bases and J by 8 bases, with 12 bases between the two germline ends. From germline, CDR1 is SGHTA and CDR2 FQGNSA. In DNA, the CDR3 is TGTGCCAGCAGCTTATTAGAACCTCTGGGCTACACCTTC. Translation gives CASSLLEPLGYTF.

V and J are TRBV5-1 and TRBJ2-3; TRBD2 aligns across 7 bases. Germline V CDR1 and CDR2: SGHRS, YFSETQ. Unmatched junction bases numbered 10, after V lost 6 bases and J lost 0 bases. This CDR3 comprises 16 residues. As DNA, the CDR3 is TGCGCCAGCATCCCCATAGCGGGTTCTAGCACAGATACGCAGTATTTT. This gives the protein CASIPIAGSSTDTQYF.

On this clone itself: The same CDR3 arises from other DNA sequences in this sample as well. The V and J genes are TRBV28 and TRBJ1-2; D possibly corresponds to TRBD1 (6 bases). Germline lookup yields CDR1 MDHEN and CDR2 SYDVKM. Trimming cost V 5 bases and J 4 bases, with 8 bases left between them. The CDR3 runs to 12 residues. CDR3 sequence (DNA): TGTGCCAGCAGTGACAGGATCTATGGCTACACCTTC. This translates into CASSDRIYGYTF.

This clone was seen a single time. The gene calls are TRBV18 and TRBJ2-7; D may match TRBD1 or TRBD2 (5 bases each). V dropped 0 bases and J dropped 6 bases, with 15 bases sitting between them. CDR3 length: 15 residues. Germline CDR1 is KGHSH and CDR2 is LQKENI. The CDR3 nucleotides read TGTGCCAGCTCACCACCGGCCAGGGAGAGGGGCGAGCAGTACTTC. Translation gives CASSPPARERGEQYF.

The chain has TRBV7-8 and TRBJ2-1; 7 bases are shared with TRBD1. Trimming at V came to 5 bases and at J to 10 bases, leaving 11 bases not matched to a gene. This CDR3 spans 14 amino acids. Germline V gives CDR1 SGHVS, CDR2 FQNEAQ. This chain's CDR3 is CASSPWERDSEQFF. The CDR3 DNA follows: TGTGCCAGCAGCCCGTGGGAGAGGGACAGCGAGCAGTTCTTC.

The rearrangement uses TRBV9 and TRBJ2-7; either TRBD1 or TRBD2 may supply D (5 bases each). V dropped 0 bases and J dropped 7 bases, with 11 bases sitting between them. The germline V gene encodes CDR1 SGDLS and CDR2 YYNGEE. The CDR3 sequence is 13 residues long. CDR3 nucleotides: TGTGCCAGCAGCGTAGGGGACCCTGAAGAGCAGTACTTC. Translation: CASSVGDPEEQYF.

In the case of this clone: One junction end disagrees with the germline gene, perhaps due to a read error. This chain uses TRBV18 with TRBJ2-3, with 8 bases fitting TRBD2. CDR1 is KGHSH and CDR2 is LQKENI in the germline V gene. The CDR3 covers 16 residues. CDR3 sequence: CASSPRSTSGTDTQYF. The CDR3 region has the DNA TGTGCCAGCTCCCCACGATCGACTAGCGGCACAGATACGCAGTATTTT.

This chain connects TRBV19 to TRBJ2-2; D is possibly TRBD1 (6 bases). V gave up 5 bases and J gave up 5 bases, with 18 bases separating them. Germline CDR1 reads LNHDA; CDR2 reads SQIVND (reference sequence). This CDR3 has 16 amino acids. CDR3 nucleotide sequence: TGTGCCAGTAGTTCCGCAAACCCCACAGGGACCGGGGAGCTGTTTTTT. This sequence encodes CASSSANPTGTGELFF.